Listed below are T cell receptor beta chains from one sample, sequenced in a study of blood T cell repertoires in COVID-19. The protocol was immunoSEQ multiplex PCR, while the TCRdb copy is restricted to in-frame clones and leaves out a portion. The top ten hold 0.8% to 1.3% of the sample, which has some 310,000 clones, 90% seen once. The source material was peripheral blood. The receptors come from a middle-aged woman with COVID-19, enrolled during active disease. Both conserved end residues are part of each CDR3. D genes are given only for firm matches. Size is omitted from some rows. Given values are once, few, many or a class for expanded clones.

d_gene	v_gene	abundance	j_gene	CDR3nt	CDR3aa
-	TRBV4-3	-	TRBJ1-3	TGCGCCAGCAGCCAAGATTTATCCGGACAGCCGGCCTTATATTTT	CASSQDLSGQPALYF
-	TRBV9	-	TRBJ2-3	TGTGCCAGCAGCGGATTTGCCGGGACAATAAGCACAGATACGCAGTATTTT	CASSGFAGTISTDTQYF
TRBD1	TRBV6-6	-	TRBJ1-5	TGTGCCAGCAGTTACACGACAGGACAGGGGCATTTT	CASSYTTGQGHF
TRBD1	TRBV18	-	TRBJ1-2	TGTGCCAGCTCCCGAAACCTCCAGGGGGCGGACTATGGCTACACCTTC	CASSRNLQGADYGYTF
-	TRBV27	-	TRBJ2-5	TGTGCCAGCAGTTCCACTGGGCCCCAGTACTTC	CASSSTGPQYF
-	TRBV14	-	TRBJ1-2	TGTGCCAGCAGCCAAGTCCGTCTTCTGGCGGCCGATGGCTATGGCTACACCTTC	CASSQVRLLAADGYGYTF
TRBD2	TRBV4-2	-	TRBJ2-5	TGTGCCAGCAGCCAAGCTTCAGGCGCGGGGGGGGAGACCCAGTACTTC	CASSQASGAGGETQYF
TRBD1	TRBV28	-	TRBJ1-2	TGTGCCAGCAGTTTACCCCCGGGCAGCGGACAGGGGGCGAACTATGGCTACACCTTC	CASSLPPGSGQGANYGYTF
TRBD2	TRBV6-5	-	TRBJ2-7	TGTGCCAGCAGGGGTGGGGGAGGGCCCATAAGGGAGCAGTACTTC	CASRGGGGPIREQYF
TRBD1	TRBV15	-	TRBJ2-1	TGTGCCACCAGACGGGACAGGGGACCTACGGATGAGCAGTTCTTC	CATRRDRGPTDEQFF
TRBD1	TRBV19	-	TRBJ1-5	TGTGCCGGGGGGGACAGGAGCAATCAGCCCCAGCATTTT	CAGGDRSNQPQHF
-	TRBV28	-	TRBJ2-3	TGTGCCAGCAGTAAGACGGGACACTTAATCACAGATACGCAGTATTTT	CASSKTGHLITDTQYF
-	TRBV6-2/TRBV6-3	-	TRBJ2-7	TGTGCCAGCAGTTACCTCTCCGGAGCCTACGAGCAGTACTTC	CASSYLSGAYEQYF
TRBD1	TRBV6-5	once	TRBJ1-6	TGTGCCAGCAGCGGACAGGGGGGAAATTCACCCCTCCACTTT	CASSGQGGNSPLHF
TRBD2	TRBV19	-	TRBJ2-1	TGTGCCAGTAAAATTCTAGGGCGGGGGAAAAACAATGAGCAGTTCTTC	CASKILGRGKNNEQFF
TRBD2	TRBV28	-	TRBJ2-7	TGTGCCAGCAGTCCCCCGACTAGCGGCTCATACGAGCAGTACTTC	CASSPPTSGSYEQYF
TRBD2	TRBV14	-	TRBJ2-1	TGTGCCAGCAGCCAAGAAGGTGCTAGCGGGGTAAGGAATGAGCAGTTCTTC	CASSQEGASGVRNEQFF
-	TRBV7-2	-	TRBJ2-1	TGTGCCAGCAGCTTAGCGTATGCGGGGGCGTACAATGAGCAGTTCTTC	CASSLAYAGAYNEQFF
-	TRBV18	-	TRBJ2-2	TGTGCCAGCCCTCCGCGGGTAACGAACACCGGGGAGCTGTTTTTT	CASPPRVTNTGELFF
-	TRBV2	-	TRBJ1-5	TGTGCCAGCAGCGTACAGGGGCCCCAGCATTTT	CASSVQGPQHF
-	TRBV19	-	TRBJ2-1	TGTGCCAGTAGTATAAACAGGTTCGATGAGCAGTTCTTC	CASSINRFDEQFF
TRBD2	TRBV5-4	-	TRBJ2-7	TGTGCCAGCAGCTCGGGACTAGCGAGAAACGAGCAGTACTTC	CASSSGLARNEQYF
-	TRBV4-1	once	TRBJ1-2	TGCGCCAGCAGCCAAGATAGTCGGGGGTTTAACTATGGCTACACCTTC	CASSQDSRGFNYGYTF
TRBD1	TRBV19	few	TRBJ1-3	TGTGCCAGTAGTATGGACAGGGGAAGGTCTGGAAACACCATATATTTT	CASSMDRGRSGNTIYF
-	TRBV27	-	TRBJ2-2	TGTGCCAGCAGTTTAGTAGCCGGGGAGCTGTTTTTT	CASSLVAGELFF
TRBD1	TRBV9	-	TRBJ1-3	TGTGCCAGCAGCCCCCAGACAGGGGACACCATATATTTT	CASSPQTGDTIYF
-	TRBV6-2/TRBV6-3	-	TRBJ2-7	TGTGCCAGCAGTCCGAGCTCCTACGAGCAGTACTTC	CASSPSSYEQYF
-	TRBV6-5	-	TRBJ1-3	TGTGCCACCCTTGCGCCCAGGGGCTCTGGAAACACCATATATTTT	CATLAPRGSGNTIYF
-	TRBV7-9	few	TRBJ1-1	TGTGCCAGCAGCTTGCCGGGAATCGACACTGAAGCTTTCTTT	CASSLPGIDTEAFF
-	TRBV6-5	-	TRBJ2-7	TGTGCCAGCACCAACAGGGAATCAAGCTCCTACGAGCAGTACTTC	CASTNRESSSYEQYF
-	TRBV27	-	TRBJ2-3	TGTGCCAGCCATAAAGGGGACACAGATACGCAGTATTTT	CASHKGDTDTQYF
TRBD2	TRBV24-1	-	TRBJ2-5	TGTGCCACCAGTGATCGGGTGGGGGGGGAAGAGACCCAGTACTTC	CATSDRVGGEETQYF
-	TRBV12-3/TRBV12-4	-	TRBJ2-3	TGTGCCAGCAGTTCGCTCGGTCGGGATACGCAGTATTTT	CASSSLGRDTQYF
TRBD1	TRBV3-1/TRBV3-2	-	TRBJ2-2	TGTGCCAGCAGCGCCCGGGACAGGGGGAAAGGACCCGGGGAGCTGTTTTTT	CASSARDRGKGPGELFF
-	TRBV19	once	TRBJ2-4	TGTGCCAGTACGAGGCAGGGGCTATCAGCCAAAAACATTCAGTACTTC	CASTRQGLSAKNIQYF
-	TRBV19	once	TRBJ1-1	TGTGCCAGTAACAGGGATACGACATGGAACACTGAAGCTTTCTTT	CASNRDTTWNTEAFF
TRBD1	TRBV24-1	-	TRBJ2-1	TGTGCCACCAGTGGCCTTTCTGACAGGGGGCTAATTACGTCGAGCTCCTACAATGAGCAGTTCTTC	CATSGLSDRGLITSSSYNEQFF
-	TRBV9	-	TRBJ1-2	TGTGCCAGCAGCGTAGGACAGGATAATGGCTACACCTTC	CASSVGQDNGYTF
TRBD1	TRBV24-1	-	TRBJ2-7	TGTGCCACCAGTGATTTGCGGAAGGGGGCTTCCGAGCAGTACTTC	CATSDLRKGASEQYF
-	TRBV6-4	-	TRBJ1-5	TGTGCCAGCAGTAGGGCAGGACACAGCAATCAGCCCCAGCATTTT	CASSRAGHSNQPQHF
TRBD1	TRBV2	-	TRBJ2-7	TGTGCCAGCAGTGAAGCAACCTTCCGTCGACAGGGAGACGAGCAGTACTTC	CASSEATFRRQGDEQYF
-	TRBV30	-	TRBJ1-1	TGTGCCTGGAGACAGCTTGGAGGTACTGAAGCTTTCTTT	CAWRQLGGTEAFF
TRBD1	TRBV19	-	TRBJ1-5	TGTGCCAGTAGTATACGGGCGGGACAGGGAAGTAGCAATCAGCCCCAGCATTTT	CASSIRAGQGSSNQPQHF
-	TRBV2	-	TRBJ2-1	TGTGCCAGCAGTCGGCCCGCCTCTGGAGATGAGCAGTTCTTC	CASSRPASGDEQFF
-	TRBV5-6	-	TRBJ2-2	TGTGCCAGCAGCTTGGTACATGACACCGGGGAGCTGTTTTTT	CASSLVHDTGELFF